This T cell receptor (beta chain) was identified in a study of cytomegalovirus exposure and HLA in healthy donors. Study findings and constraints: Upon later analysis, TCR association rates were observed to vary by HLA locus, being highest for DRB1 and lowest for HLA-C. In a later analysis, V- and J-gene trimming of beta chains associated with a DCLRE1C missense variant, replicated independently.

Details on this clone: What it binds is not known.

Both 60 Vbeta primers and 13 Jbeta primers went into the PCR. Sequencing used immunoSEQ multiplex PCR; TCRdb keeps in-frame clones, though not all of them. The sample has 180,000 or so clones, 75% to 85% seen once. CDR3 size: 13 residues. V dropped 0 bases and J dropped 3 bases, with 8 bases sitting between them. The germline gives CDR1 GTSNPN, CDR2 SVGIG (reference sequence). V is TRBV30 and J is TRBJ2-5, with a weak D call TRBD1 (5 bases). Sample: PBMCs. This receptor was obtained from a woman aged 60-75 years in good health and CMV-seropositive. CDR3 loop: CAWSVKGKETQYF. In DNA, the CDR3 is TGTGCCTGGAGTGTTAAGGGGAAAGAGACCCAGTACTTC.